This paragraph covers one T cell receptor beta chain sequence. Other DNA sequences in this specimen translate into the identical CDR3. Deep level was the assay's run setting. Original data processing: For the immunoSEQ data, sequences were junction-only without quality scores, so filtering differed. The repertoire was sequenced with immunoSEQ multiplex PCR; TCRdb's copy has only in-frame clones and lacks some. That table furnishes V, J and clone size, whereas the DNA furnished D and trimming. The profile shows 2 million to 2.5 million clones, roughly 90% of them singletons. Study donors comprised healthy, HIV-negative adults devoid of recent acute infection or vaccination. The record originates from a study of shared clonotypes between healthy human individuals. The germline CDR1 and CDR2 sequences are SGHRS and YFSETQ. The junction had 5 bases not matched to a gene; V was cut back by 0 bases and J by 2 bases. The CDR3 sequence is 15 residues long.

Sequencing was done on a sample of naive CD4+ T cells from PBMCs. Subset described: CD45RA+ positively selected. This clonotype was obtained from a man aged 18 to 30 in good health. Some clones in this sample may be carry-over from other donors' samples. This chain joins TRBV5-1 and TRBJ2-7; 7 nucleotides match TRBD2. The CDR3 loop reads CASSLAGGSPYEQYF. The CDR3 nucleotides read TGCGCCAGCAGCTTGGCGGGGGGTTCGCCCTACGAGCAGTACTTC.